The source of this T cell receptor beta chain is a study of blood T cell repertoires in COVID-19. Background on the study: The study drew acute and convalescent COVID-19 samples from the United States, Italy and Spain. T cells, B-cell-depleted T cells, or PBMCs supplied cDNA or gDNA.

Using immunoSEQ multiplex PCR, the repertoire was profiled, and TCRdb retains in-frame clones only, with some absent. The data hold just under 50,000 clones, with around 79% observed a single time. V lost 6 bases, J lost 6 bases, and 9 bases stayed unmatched. CDR1 is MNHEY and CDR2 is SVGAGI in the germline V gene. CDR3 length: 14 residues. The V call is TRBV6-5, the J call TRBJ2-5, with TRBD2 matching 8 bases. Sequenced: peripheral blood. The source is a man between 70 and 80 years old with acute or convalescent COVID-19. In DNA, the CDR3 is TGTGCCAGCAGAGACGGGGGGGCCGGACAGACCCAGTACTTC. Its translation is CASRDGGAGQTQYF.